The 20 T cell receptor beta chains in this list originate from one sample, sequenced in a study of OX40 agonist ivuxolimab in advanced cancers. TCRdb's table, derived via immunoSEQ multiplex PCR, lists solely in-frame clones and lacks some. The sample records tens of thousands of clones, approximately 91% being singletons. Source: CD4+ or CD8+ T cells sorted from blood, taken in a trial of the OX40 agonist ivuxolimab. These receptors were collected from an adult with an advanced solid tumor such as melanoma, head and neck, liver or kidney cancer.

This clone showed up just once. V and J are TRBV15 and TRBJ2-7; tentative D call: TRBD2 (5 bases). The CDR3 loop spans 15 amino acids. CDR1 is LNHNV and CDR2 is YYDKDF in the germline V gene (reference sequence). V was cut by 0 bases and J by 6 bases, with 15 bases left in between. DNA for the CDR3: TGTGCCACCAGCAGAGATACCCTCGGACTCTCCGAGCAGTACTTC. Its translation is CATSRDTLGLSEQYF.

CDR3 sequence reads: CASRNGRETYEQYF. CDR3 DNA sequence: TGTGCCAGCAGGAATGGCAGGGAAACCTACGAGCAGTACTTC. The rearrangement joins TRBV2 to TRBJ2-7, with D perhaps matching TRBD1 (5 bases). CDR3 length equals 14 residues. V was pared by 6 bases and J by 2 bases, with 14 bases between. Germline-derived CDR1 and CDR2 are SNHLY and FYNNEI.

The gene calls are TRBV9 and TRBJ1-3; D not certain. Looked up from germline, CDR1 is SGDLS and CDR2 is YYNGEE. V was trimmed by 4 bases and J by 0 bases, leaving 14 bases between them. The CDR3 length is 16 residues. The CDR3 DNA reads TGTGCCAGCAGCCTTTTGTCCGCCGGCTCTGGAAACACCATATATTTT. Translating it yields CASSLLSAGSGNTIYF.

V is TRBV5-1 and J is TRBJ2-5; D gene unclear. Trimming removed 5 bases from V and 5 bases from J, with 16 bases in between. The V gene's germline CDR1 is SGHRS and CDR2 YFSETQ. This CDR3 contains 14 residues. The CDR3 is CASREEFSKETQYF. The CDR3 DNA follows: TGCGCCAGCAGAGAAGAGTTTTCTAAGGAGACCCAGTACTTC.

The chain is built from TRBV6-6 and TRBJ2-7, with D possibly being TRBD2 (5 bases). The length of the CDR3 is 15 residues. The germline V gene has CDR1 MNHNY and CDR2 SVGAGI (reference sequence). Trimming left V 2 bases short and J 0 bases short, with 11 bases between. CDR3 bases: TGTGCCAGCAGTTACGGCGGGCTCAGCTCCTACGAGCAGTACTTC. Translated: CASSYGGLSSYEQYF.

The rearrangement joins TRBV18 to TRBJ2-5; possible D gene TRBD2, 6 bases. CDR1 and CDR2 (germline): KGHSH, LQKENI. Trimming took off 1 base at V and 4 bases at J, with 13 bases between the two ends. This CDR3 has 15 residues. The CDR3 sequence: CASSPQGTGGETQYF. For the CDR3, the DNA is TGTGCCAGCTCACCACAAGGGACCGGGGGAGAGACCCAGTACTTC.

This chain joins TRBV7-9 and TRBJ2-3, with 10 bases that match TRBD2. CDR1 is SEHNR, CDR2 FQNEAQ, per germline (reference sequence). CDR3 length: 17 amino acids. V lost 1 base, J lost 6 bases, and 10 bases stayed unmatched. The CDR3 DNA follows: TGTGCCAGCAGCTTAGTTTCGAGCGGGAGGGCCAGGGATACGCAGTATTTT. Amino acids: CASSLVSSGRARDTQYF. The whole variable domain, filled in from reference TRBV7-9 and TRBJ2-3, reads DTGVSQNPRHKITKRGQNVTFRCDPISEHNRLYWYRQTLGQGPEFLTYFQNEAQLEKSRLLSDRFSAERPKGSFSTLEIQRTEQGDSAMYLCASSLVSSGRARDTQYFGPGTRLTVL.

V and J are TRBV5-4 and TRBJ2-5; TRBD1 might be the D (6 bases). V was clipped by 5 bases and J by 9 bases, with 23 bases between them. The CDR3 loop spans 15 amino acids. Germline values: CDR1 SGHNT, CDR2 YYREEE (reference sequence). The CDR3 bases are TGTGCCAGCAGAAATCTACAGGCAGGGGTGGCCCCCCAGTACTTC. Its translation: CASRNLQAGVAPQYF.

The gene calls are TRBV9 and TRBJ2-1; TRBD2 aligns across 8 bases. The V gene end was trimmed by 3 bases and the J gene end by 4 bases; junction bases not matched to a gene: 9. CDR3 length: 16 amino acids. Per germline, CDR1 SGDLS and CDR2 YYNGEE. CDR3 nucleotide sequence: TGTGCCAGCAGCGCCTATACTAGCGGAGCATACAATGAGCAGTTCTTC. The encoded protein is CASSAYTSGAYNEQFF.

The rearrangement joins TRBV6-4 to TRBJ1-5, with D maybe TRBD1 (5 bases). This CDR3 region has 13 residues. Trimming removed 5 bases at V and 4 bases at J, with 9 bases between. Germline CDR1 MRHNA, CDR2 SNTAGT. CDR3: CASSTDSNQPQHF. CDR3 coding DNA: TGTGCCAGCAGTACCGACAGTAATCAGCCCCAGCATTTT.

Comment on this clone: One end of the junction fails to match germline, which may point to a read error. This chain links TRBV7-7 with TRBJ2-1, with 12 nucleotides matching TRBD2. CDR1 and CDR2 from the germline V gene are SSHAT and FNYEAQ (reference sequence). This CDR3 spans 17 amino acids. CDR3 coding DNA: TGTGCTAGCAGCCCAGGACTAGCGGGGCTCGCGGACAATGAGCAGTTCTTC. Translated: CASSPGLAGLADNEQFF.

CDR3 protein: CASSLGLLGGNSPLHF. DNA for the CDR3: TGTGCCAGCAGCTTAGGCCTCCTGGGAGGGAATTCACCCCTCCACTTT. The chain employs TRBV7-2 and TRBJ1-6; D gene unclear. The CDR3 is made up of 16 amino acids. V was trimmed by 1 base and J by 7 bases, leaving 14 bases between them. In germline, CDR1 is SGHTA, CDR2 FQGNSA.

The chain recombines TRBV19 with TRBJ1-1, with D hard to call. The CDR3 is 12 amino acids. Germline loops: CDR1 LNHDA, CDR2 SQIVND (reference sequence). Trimming shortened V by 7 bases and J by 11 bases, and 17 bases separated the two germline ends. The CDR3 loop is CASILGERRAFF. The CDR3 DNA follows: TGTGCCAGTATCTTGGGCGAACGGCGGGCTTTCTTT.

DNA for the CDR3: TGTGCCAGCAGCTTAGGGACTAGCGGAGGAGAGACCCAGTACTTC. This gives the protein CASSLGTSGGETQYF. The genes are TRBV7-9 and TRBJ2-5; 10 bases align to TRBD2. The CDR3 is made up of 15 amino acids. Germline CDR1 SEHNR, CDR2 FQNEAQ (reference sequence). V was clipped by 1 base and J by 4 bases; unmatched bases: 3. Full variable domain (outside the CDR3, taken from reference TRBV7-9 and TRBJ2-5): DTGVSQNPRHKITKRGQNVTFRCDPISEHNRLYWYRQTLGQGPEFLTYFQNEAQLEKSRLLSDRFSAERPKGSFSTLEIQRTEQGDSAMYLCASSLGTSGGETQYFGPGTRLLVL.

This clone was detected a few times. The rearrangement links TRBV5-6 to TRBJ2-7, with D possibly being TRBD1 (7 bases). V lost 4 bases, J lost 6 bases, and 26 bases lay in between. This CDR3 comprises 17 residues. Germline CDR1 SGHDT, CDR2 YYEEEE. The CDR3 protein is CASSRVDSYGGGFEQYF. Written as DNA, the CDR3 is TGTGCCAGCAGCCGAGTCGACTCGTATGGAGGGGGCTTCGAGCAGTACTTC.

Note on this clone: The sample has other DNA sequences that encode this CDR3 too. The CDR3 protein is CASSLGPTGELFF. In nucleotides, the CDR3 is TGCGCCAGCAGCTTAGGGCCCACCGGGGAGCTGTTTTTT. The J gene is TRBJ2-2, the V gene TRBV5-1, with D unresolved. This CDR3 spans 13 amino acids. V was cut by 2 bases and J by 4 bases, with 6 bases left in between. CDR1 and CDR2 (germline): SGHRS, YFSETQ.

The chain employs TRBV7-8 and TRBJ1-1; no definite D call. Germline V gives CDR1 SGHVS, CDR2 FQNEAQ. The V and J ends lost 4 bases and 1 base respectively, with 13 bases between them. The CDR3 extends over 15 amino acids. CDR3 amino acids: CASSSTGLGNTEAFF. Here the CDR3 DNA reads TGTGCCAGCAGCTCAACGGGATTAGGGAACACTGAAGCTTTCTTT.

This clone was seen only once. This chain joins TRBV5-4 and TRBJ2-7, with 9 positions matching TRBD1. The V and J ends lost 5 bases and 3 bases, in that order; junction bases with no gene match: 6. Per the germline V gene, CDR1 is SGHNT and CDR2 is YYREEE (reference sequence). There are 14 residues in the CDR3. The CDR3 is CASRPRDRVYEQYF. The CDR3 DNA follows: TGTGCCAGCAGACCCCGGGACAGGGTCTACGAGCAGTACTTC.

The chain has TRBV7-9 and TRBJ1-3; a weak D match, TRBD1 (6 bases). V was cut by 10 bases and J by 2 bases, with 15 bases left in between. Germline-derived CDR1 and CDR2 are SEHNR and FQNEAQ (reference sequence). This CDR3 has 14 amino acids. The chain's CDR3 is CATPTGTTGNTIYF. The CDR3 DNA follows: TGTGCCACCCCAACAGGGACTACTGGAAACACCATATATTTT.

The CDR3 region is CASSLEQGRNQPQHF. The CDR3 DNA reads as TGTGCCAGCAGCTTGGAACAGGGCCGCAATCAGCCCCAGCATTTT. This chain links TRBV5-8 with TRBJ1-5; D perhaps matches TRBD1 (6 bases). The CDR3 sequence is 15 residues long. Trimming removed 0 bases at V and 2 bases at J, with 9 bases between. CDR1 is SGHTS, CDR2 YDEGEE, per germline.